Listed below are T cell receptor beta chains from one sample, sequenced in a study of beta chain features in type 1 diabetes. Data came from immunoSEQ multiplex PCR; TCRdb stores just in-frame clones and leaves some out. The table lists over 200,000 clones, approximately 11% of them singletons. The specimen was naive CD4+ T cells from blood. These receptors were taken from a man under 40 with type 1 diabetes. CDR3s include the opening cysteine and the closing phenylalanine or tryptophan. D genes are given only for firm matches. Expanded clones are given a class, and other clones once, few, many or no size at all.

CDR3nt,CDR3aa,v_gene,j_gene,abundance,d_gene
TGTGCCAGCAGCTTAGGGCCTGGACAGGGGGTAAGGCCCCAGCATTTT,CASSLGPGQGVRPQHF,TRBV7-9,TRBJ1-5,NA,TRBD1
TGTGCCAGCAGTTACCAGGCTAATCAGCCCCAGCATTTT,CASSYQANQPQHF,TRBV6-5,TRBJ1-5,NA,NA
TGTGCCAGCTCACTCTCAGGATACACTGAAGCTTTCTTT,CASSLSGYTEAFF,TRBV18,TRBJ1-1,NA,NA
TGCAGCGTTGATAGTCCCTATGGCTACACCTTC,CSVDSPYGYTF,TRBV29-1,TRBJ1-2,few,NA
TGCGCCAGCAGCCCTCGGGGGACAGCCTATGGCTACACCTTC,CASSPRGTAYGYTF,TRBV5-1,TRBJ1-2,NA,TRBD1
TGTGCCAGCAGCCCACTAGCGGGACGAAGCAATGAGCAGTTCTTC,CASSPLAGRSNEQFF,TRBV14,TRBJ2-1,few,TRBD2
TGCGCCAGCAGCCAAGCCAAACGACTAGCGGGGGAGTACGAGCAGTACTTC,CASSQAKRLAGEYEQYF,TRBV4-1,TRBJ2-7,NA,TRBD2
TGTGCCATCAGTGACCGGGATGATTCACCCCTCCACTTT,CAISDRDDSPLHF,TRBV10-3,TRBJ1-6,NA,NA
TGTGCCAGCTCACTCTTTCCGGGACAGGGCCGTCCCGAGCAGTACTTC,CASSLFPGQGRPEQYF,TRBV18,TRBJ2-7,few,TRBD1
TGTGCCAGCAGCTTAGAGGCAGGGGATGGCTACACCTTC,CASSLEAGDGYTF,TRBV7-9,TRBJ1-2,few,NA
TGTGCCAGCAGCCGGCCGGGACTTTTGGGTTACGAGCAGTACTTC,CASSRPGLLGYEQYF,TRBV6-5,TRBJ2-7,NA,NA
TGTGCCAGTAGTATCCATGGGACTAGCGGTTTCTACGAGCAGTACTTC,CASSIHGTSGFYEQYF,TRBV19,TRBJ2-7,few,TRBD2
TGTGCCAGCACCTTGGCGGGGCCGCAGTACTTC,CASTLAGPQYF,TRBV7-9,TRBJ2-7,few,NA
TGTGCCAGCAGCGGGGACAGACCATACACCGGGGAGCTGTTTTTT,CASSGDRPYTGELFF,TRBV2,TRBJ2-2,few,TRBD1
TGCAGTGCCAGGACTAGCTACGAGCAGTACTTC,CSARTSYEQYF,TRBV20-1,TRBJ2-7,few,TRBD2
TGCGCCAGCAGCTTGGACAGCTCTGGAAACACCATATATTTT,CASSLDSSGNTIYF,TRBV5-1,TRBJ1-3,few,NA
TGTGCCAGCAGCGCTAGACTAGCGGGGGGGCCTTCTCAAGAGACCCAGTACTTC,CASSARLAGGPSQETQYF,TRBV7-2,TRBJ2-5,NA,TRBD2
TGTGCCAGCAGCGAGGGACAGGGGGCGCATGGCTACACCTTC,CASSEGQGAHGYTF,TRBV7-3,TRBJ1-2,few,TRBD1
TGTGCCAGCAGGGACAGGGGGCCCAACACCGGGGAGCTGTTTTTT,CASRDRGPNTGELFF,TRBV2,TRBJ2-2,NA,TRBD1
TGTGCCAGCAGCGAAGTGACAGGGGTGAGAACTGAAGCTTTCTTT,CASSEVTGVRTEAFF,TRBV5-6,TRBJ1-1,few,TRBD1
TGTGCCAGCGAGCTTCCGGGACAGCCTACGGGGAGCACTGAAGCTTTCTTT,CASELPGQPTGSTEAFF,TRBV21-1,TRBJ1-1,few,NA
TGTGCCAGCAGCCAATTGACAGGGGATCGCGATGGCTACACCTTC,CASSQLTGDRDGYTF,TRBV16,TRBJ1-2,NA,TRBD1
TGCGCCAGCAGCTTGGGCGGGGGCACCTACGAGCAGTACTTC,CASSLGGGTYEQYF,TRBV5-1,TRBJ2-7,NA,NA
TGCGCCAGCAGCCCGGGGATTAATTATGGCTACACCTTC,CASSPGINYGYTF,TRBV5-1,TRBJ1-2,few,NA
TGTGCCAGCAGCGTAGCCCGAGATTCACCCCTCCACTTT,CASSVARDSPLHF,TRBV9,TRBJ1-6,NA,NA
TGTGCCAGCAGTCTTTGGACAGGGGGCTCTGGAAACACCATATATTTT,CASSLWTGGSGNTIYF,TRBV9,TRBJ1-3,few,TRBD1
TGTGCCAGCAGCCAATCCGGCGGTCAACCCTCAGGGGGGCGATCCAGCAATCAGCCCCAGCATTTT,CASSQSGGQPSGGRSSNQPQHF,TRBV4-2,TRBJ1-5,few,TRBD1
TGTGCCAGCAGCCACCGGGGGGGGGCACCTGGCTACACCTTC,CASSHRGGAPGYTF,TRBV6-6,TRBJ1-2,NA,NA
TGTGCCAGCAACCTACAGGGTCGCAATCAGCCCCAGCATTTT,CASNLQGRNQPQHF,TRBV2,TRBJ1-5,NA,NA